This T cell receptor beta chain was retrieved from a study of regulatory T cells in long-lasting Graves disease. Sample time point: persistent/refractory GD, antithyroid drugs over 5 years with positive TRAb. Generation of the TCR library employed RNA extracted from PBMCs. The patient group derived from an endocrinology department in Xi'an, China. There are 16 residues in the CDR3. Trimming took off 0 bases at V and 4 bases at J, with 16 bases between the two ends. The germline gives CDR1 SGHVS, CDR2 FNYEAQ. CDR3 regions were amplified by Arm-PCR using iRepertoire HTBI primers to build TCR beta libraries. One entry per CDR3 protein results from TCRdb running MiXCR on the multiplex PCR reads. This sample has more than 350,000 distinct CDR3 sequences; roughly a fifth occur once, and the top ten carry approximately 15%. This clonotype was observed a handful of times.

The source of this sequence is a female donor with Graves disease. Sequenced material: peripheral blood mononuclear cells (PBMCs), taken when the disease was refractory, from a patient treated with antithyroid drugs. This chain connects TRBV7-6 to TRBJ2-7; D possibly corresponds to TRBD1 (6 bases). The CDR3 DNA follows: TGTGCCAGCAGCTTAGCGCGGTCGGGACAAATATACGAGCAGTACTTC. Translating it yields CASSLARSGQIYEQYF. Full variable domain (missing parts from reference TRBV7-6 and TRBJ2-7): GAGVSQSPRYKVTKRGQDVALRCDPISGHVSLYWYRQALGQGPEFLTYFNYEAQQDKSGLPNDRFSAERPEGSISTLTIQRTEQRDSAMYRCASSLARSGQIYEQYFGPGTRLTVT.